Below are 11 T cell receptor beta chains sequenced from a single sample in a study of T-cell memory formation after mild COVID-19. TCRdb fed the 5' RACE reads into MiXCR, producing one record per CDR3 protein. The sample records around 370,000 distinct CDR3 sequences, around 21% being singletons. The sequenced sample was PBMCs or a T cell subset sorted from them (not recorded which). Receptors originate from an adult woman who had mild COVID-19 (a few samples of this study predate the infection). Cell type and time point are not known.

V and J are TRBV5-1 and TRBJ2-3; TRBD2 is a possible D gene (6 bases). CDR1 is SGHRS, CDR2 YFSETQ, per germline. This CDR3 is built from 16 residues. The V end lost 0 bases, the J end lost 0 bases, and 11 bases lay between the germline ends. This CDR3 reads CASSLDGGTSTDTQYF. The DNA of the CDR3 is TGCGCCAGCAGCTTGGACGGCGGGACTAGCACAGATACGCAGTATTTT.

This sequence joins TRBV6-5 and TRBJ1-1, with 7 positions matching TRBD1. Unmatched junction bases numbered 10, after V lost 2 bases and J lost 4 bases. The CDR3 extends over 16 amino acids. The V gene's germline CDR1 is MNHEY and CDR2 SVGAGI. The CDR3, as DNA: TGTGCCAGCAGTTACGAGGGGGGACAGTACTTCACTGAAGCTTTCTTT. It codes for CASSYEGGQYFTEAFF.

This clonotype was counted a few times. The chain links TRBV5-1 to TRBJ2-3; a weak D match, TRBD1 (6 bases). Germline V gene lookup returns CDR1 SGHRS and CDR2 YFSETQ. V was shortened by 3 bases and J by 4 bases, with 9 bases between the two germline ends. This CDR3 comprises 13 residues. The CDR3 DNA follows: TGCGCCAGCAGCTCTTGGACAGCAGATACGCAGTATTTT. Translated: CASSSWTADTQYF.

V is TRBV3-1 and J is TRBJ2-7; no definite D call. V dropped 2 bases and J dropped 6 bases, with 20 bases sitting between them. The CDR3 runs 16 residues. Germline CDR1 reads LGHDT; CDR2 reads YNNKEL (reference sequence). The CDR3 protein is CASSQYRRTVYSEQYF. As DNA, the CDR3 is TGTGCCAGCAGCCAATACAGACGGACGGTCTACTCCGAGCAGTACTTC.

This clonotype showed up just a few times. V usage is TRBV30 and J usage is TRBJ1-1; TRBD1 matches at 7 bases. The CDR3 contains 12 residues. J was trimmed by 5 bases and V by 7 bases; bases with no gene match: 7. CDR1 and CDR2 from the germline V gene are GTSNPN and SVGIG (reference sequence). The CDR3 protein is CAFNRGSTEAFF. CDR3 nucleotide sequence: TGTGCCTTCAACAGGGGATCTACTGAAGCTTTCTTT.

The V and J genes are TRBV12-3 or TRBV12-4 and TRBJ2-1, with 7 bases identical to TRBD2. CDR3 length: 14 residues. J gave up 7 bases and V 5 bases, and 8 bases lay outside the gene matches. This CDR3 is CASSLRLSGNEQFF. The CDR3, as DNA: TGTGCCAGCAGTCTTCGTCTTAGCGGGAATGAGCAGTTCTTC.

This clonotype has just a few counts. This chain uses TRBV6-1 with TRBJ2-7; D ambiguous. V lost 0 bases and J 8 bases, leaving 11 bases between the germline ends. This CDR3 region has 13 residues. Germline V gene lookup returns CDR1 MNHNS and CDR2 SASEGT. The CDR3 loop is CASSEALRMKQYF. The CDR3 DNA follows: TGTGCCAGCAGTGAAGCGCTTCGGATGAAGCAGTACTTC.

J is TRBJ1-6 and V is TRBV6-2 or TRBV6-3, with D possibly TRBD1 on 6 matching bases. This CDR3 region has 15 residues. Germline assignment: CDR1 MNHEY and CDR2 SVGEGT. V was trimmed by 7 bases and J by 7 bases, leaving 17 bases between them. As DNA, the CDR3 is TGTGCCAGCACCCTAACTCCAAGGGGGAATTCACCCCTCCACTTT. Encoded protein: CASTLTPRGNSPLHF.

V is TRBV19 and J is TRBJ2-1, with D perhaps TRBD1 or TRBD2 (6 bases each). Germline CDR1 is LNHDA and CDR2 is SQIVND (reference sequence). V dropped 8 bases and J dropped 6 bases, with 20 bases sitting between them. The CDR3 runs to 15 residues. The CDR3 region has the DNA TGTGCCAGTGCCCTCCGGGGGCGGGCGGGCAATGAGCAGTTCTTC. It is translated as CASALRGRAGNEQFF.

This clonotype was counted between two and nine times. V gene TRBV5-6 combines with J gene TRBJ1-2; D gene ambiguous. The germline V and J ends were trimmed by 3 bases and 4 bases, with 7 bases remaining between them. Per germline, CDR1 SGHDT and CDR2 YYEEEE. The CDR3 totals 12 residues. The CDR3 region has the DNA TGTGCCAGCAGCTGGGAGCGCTATGGCTACACCTTC. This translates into CASSWERYGYTF.

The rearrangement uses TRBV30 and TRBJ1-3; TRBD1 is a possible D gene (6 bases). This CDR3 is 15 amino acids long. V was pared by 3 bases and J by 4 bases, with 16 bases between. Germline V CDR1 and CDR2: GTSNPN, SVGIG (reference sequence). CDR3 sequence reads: CAWRWGRGHGNTIYF. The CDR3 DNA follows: TGTGCCTGGAGGTGGGGGCGAGGACACGGAAACACCATATATTTT. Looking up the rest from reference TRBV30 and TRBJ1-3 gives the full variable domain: SQTIHQWPATLVQPVGSPLSLECTVEGTSNPNLYWYRQAAGRGLQLLFYSVGIGQISSEVPQNLSASRPQDRQFILSSKKLLLSDSGFYLCAWRWGRGHGNTIYFGEGSWLTVV.